The source of this TCR beta chain is a study of blood T cell repertoires in COVID-19. Study-wide context: COVID-19 samples from acute and convalescent phases originated in the United States, Italy and Spain. Nucleic acid was either cDNA or gDNA, and it came from T cells, B-cell-depleted T cells, or PBMCs.

Using immunoSEQ multiplex PCR, the repertoire was profiled, and TCRdb retains in-frame clones only, with some absent. The repertoire holds more than 150,000 clones, with 75% to 90% as singletons. The CDR3 runs to 14 residues. Per germline, CDR1 MNHNS and CDR2 SASEGT. Trimming stripped 2 bases from V and 0 bases from J, with 8 bases between. The receptor was isolated from a man aged 40-49 years with acute or convalescent COVID-19. The chain links TRBV6-1 to TRBJ2-7; a possible D gene is TRBD1 (5 bases). Sequences were obtained from peripheral blood. The CDR3 bases are TGTGCCAGCAGTGAAAGGACACTCTCCTACGAGCAGTACTTC. This encodes CASSERTLSYEQYF.